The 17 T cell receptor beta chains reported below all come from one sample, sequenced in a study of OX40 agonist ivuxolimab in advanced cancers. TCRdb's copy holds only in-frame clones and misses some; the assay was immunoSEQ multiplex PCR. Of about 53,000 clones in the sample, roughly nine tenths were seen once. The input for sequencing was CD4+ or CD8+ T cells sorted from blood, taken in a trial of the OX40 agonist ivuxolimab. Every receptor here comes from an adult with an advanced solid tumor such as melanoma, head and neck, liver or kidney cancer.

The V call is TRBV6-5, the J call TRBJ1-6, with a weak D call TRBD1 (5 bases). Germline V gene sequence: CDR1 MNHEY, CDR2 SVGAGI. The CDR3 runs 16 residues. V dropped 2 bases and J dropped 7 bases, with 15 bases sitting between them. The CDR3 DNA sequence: TGTGCCAGCAGTTACAGTTCGGGGCGTGGGAATTCACCCCTCCACTTT. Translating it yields CASSYSSGRGNSPLHF.

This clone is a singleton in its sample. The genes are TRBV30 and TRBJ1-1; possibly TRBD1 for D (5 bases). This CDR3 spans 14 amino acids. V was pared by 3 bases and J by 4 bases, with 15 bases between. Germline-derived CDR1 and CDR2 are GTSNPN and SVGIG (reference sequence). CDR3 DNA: TGTGCCTGGAGCAGCGGAGGGGCCGGCACTGAAGCTTTCTTT. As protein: CAWSSGGAGTEAFF.

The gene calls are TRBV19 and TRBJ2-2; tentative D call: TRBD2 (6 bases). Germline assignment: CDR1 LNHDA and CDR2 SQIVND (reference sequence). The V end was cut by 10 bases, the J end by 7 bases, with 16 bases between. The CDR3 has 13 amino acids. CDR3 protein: CATSGPGDGELFF. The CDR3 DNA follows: TGTGCCACCTCGGGGCCGGGGGACGGGGAGCTGTTTTTT.

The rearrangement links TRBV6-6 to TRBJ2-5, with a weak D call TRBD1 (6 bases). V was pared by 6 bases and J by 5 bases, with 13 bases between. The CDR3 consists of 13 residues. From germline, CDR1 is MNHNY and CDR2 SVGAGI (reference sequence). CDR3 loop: CASRPDSSETQYF. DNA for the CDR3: TGTGCCAGCAGACCGGACAGTTCCGAGACCCAGTACTTC.

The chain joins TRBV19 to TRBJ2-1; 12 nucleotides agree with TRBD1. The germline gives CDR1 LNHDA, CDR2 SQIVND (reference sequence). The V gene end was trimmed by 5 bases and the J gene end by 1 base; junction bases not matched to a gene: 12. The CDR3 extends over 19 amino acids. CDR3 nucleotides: TGTGCCAGTAGTTTAACCGGGACAGGGGGCGCCGGGTCCTACAATGAGCAGTTCTTC. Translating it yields CASSLTGTGGAGSYNEQFF.

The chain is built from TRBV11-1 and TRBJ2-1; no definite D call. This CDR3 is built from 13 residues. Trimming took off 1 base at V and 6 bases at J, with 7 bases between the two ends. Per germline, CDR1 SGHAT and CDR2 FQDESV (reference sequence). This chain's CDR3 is CASSLDNLNEQFF. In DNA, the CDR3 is TGTGCCAGCAGCTTAGATAACCTCAATGAGCAGTTCTTC.

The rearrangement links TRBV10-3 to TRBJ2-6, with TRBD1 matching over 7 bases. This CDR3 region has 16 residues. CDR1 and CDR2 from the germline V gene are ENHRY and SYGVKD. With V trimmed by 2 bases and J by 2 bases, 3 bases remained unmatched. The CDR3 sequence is CAISEATGTGANVLTF. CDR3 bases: TGTGCCATCAGTGAGGCGACAGGGACTGGGGCCAACGTCCTGACTTTC.

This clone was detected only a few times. The CDR3 reads CASSEAVTGEGEQYF. The DNA of the CDR3 is TGTGCCAGCAGTGAAGCTGTGACAGGGGAAGGTGAGCAGTACTTC. V is TRBV6-1 and J is TRBJ2-7; 8 nucleotides align to TRBD1. This CDR3 comprises 15 residues. Germline CDR1 and CDR2: MNHNS and SASEGT. With V trimmed by 0 bases and J by 7 bases, 8 bases remained unmatched.

The DNA of the CDR3 is TGTGCCAGCAGTTATCCGGGAGGCCGTACCTACGAGCAGTACTTC. This sequence encodes CASSYPGGRTYEQYF. The rearrangement links TRBV28 to TRBJ2-7; 7 bases map to TRBD2. Looked up from germline, CDR1 is MDHEN and CDR2 is SYDVKM. The CDR3 is 15 amino acids. Trimming cost V 4 bases and J 2 bases; bases outside gene matches: 8. Full variable domain (outside the CDR3, taken from reference TRBV28 and TRBJ2-7): DVKVTQSSRYLVKRTGEKVFLECVQDMDHENMFWYRQDPGLGLRLIYFSYDVKMKEKGDIPEGYSVSREKKERFSLILESASTNQTSMYLCASSYPGGRTYEQYFGPGTRLTVT.

The CDR3 coding sequence is TGTGCCAGCAGCTTGGTTCGGTTGGGGTCCTACGAGCAGTACTTC. Translating it yields CASSLVRLGSYEQYF. The chain has TRBV5-6 and TRBJ2-7; unclear D gene. The germline gives CDR1 SGHDT, CDR2 YYEEEE. The CDR3 runs to 15 residues. Trimming removed 0 bases at V and 1 base at J, with 11 bases between.

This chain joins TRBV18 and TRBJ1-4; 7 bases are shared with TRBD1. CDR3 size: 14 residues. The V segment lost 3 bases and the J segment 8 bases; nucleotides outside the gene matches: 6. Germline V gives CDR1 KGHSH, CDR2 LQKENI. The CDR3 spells CASSPGQRGEKLFF. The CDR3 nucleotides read TGTGCCAGCTCACCGGGACAGAGAGGCGAAAAACTGTTTTTT.

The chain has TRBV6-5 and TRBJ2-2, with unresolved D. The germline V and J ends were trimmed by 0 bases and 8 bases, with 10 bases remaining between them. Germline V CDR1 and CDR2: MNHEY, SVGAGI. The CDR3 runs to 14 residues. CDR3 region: CASSYSRTAGELFF. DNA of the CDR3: TGTGCCAGCAGTTACTCGCGGACGGCTGGGGAGCTGTTTTTT.

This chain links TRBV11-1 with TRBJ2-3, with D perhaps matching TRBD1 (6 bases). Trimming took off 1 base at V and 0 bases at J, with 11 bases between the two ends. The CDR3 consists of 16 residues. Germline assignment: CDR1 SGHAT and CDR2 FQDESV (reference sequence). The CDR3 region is CASSLVGTLSTDTQYF. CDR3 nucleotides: TGTGCCAGCAGCTTAGTGGGGACACTGAGCACAGATACGCAGTATTTT.

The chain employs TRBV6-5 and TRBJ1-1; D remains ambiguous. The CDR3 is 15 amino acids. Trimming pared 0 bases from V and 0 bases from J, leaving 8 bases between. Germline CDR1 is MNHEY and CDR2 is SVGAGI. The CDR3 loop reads CASSYSVGVNTEAFF. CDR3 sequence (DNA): TGTGCCAGCAGTTACTCGGTTGGTGTGAACACTGAAGCTTTCTTT.

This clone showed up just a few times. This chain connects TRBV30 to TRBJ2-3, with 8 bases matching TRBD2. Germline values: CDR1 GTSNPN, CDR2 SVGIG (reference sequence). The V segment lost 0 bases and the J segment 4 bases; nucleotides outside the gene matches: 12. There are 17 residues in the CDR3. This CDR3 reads CAWSVRSASGLADTQYF. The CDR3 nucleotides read TGTGCCTGGAGTGTACGGTCGGCTAGCGGGTTGGCAGATACGCAGTATTTT.

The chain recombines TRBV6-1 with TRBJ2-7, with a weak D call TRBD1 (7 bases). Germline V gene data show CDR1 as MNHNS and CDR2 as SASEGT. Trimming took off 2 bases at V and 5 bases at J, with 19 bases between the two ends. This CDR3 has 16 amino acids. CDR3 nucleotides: TGTGCCAGCAGTGAAAGGTCAGGGGGAGGTCGGGACGAGCAGTACTTC. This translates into CASSERSGGGRDEQYF.

The CDR3 DNA follows: TGTGCCAGCAGTGAATTGTCAGGAAGCCAGCCCCAGCATTTT. This translates into CASSELSGSQPQHF. This rearrangement joins TRBV6-1 to TRBJ1-5; D uncertain. The CDR3 runs 14 residues. V was trimmed by 2 bases and J by 7 bases, leaving 12 bases between them. Germline CDR1 reads MNHNS; CDR2 reads SASEGT.